This entry concerns a single T cell receptor beta chain. The data belong to a study of T cell changes during pregnancy in multiple sclerosis. Germline CDR1 and CDR2: LGHNT and FRNRAP. The CDR3 is 15 residues long. Unmatched junction bases numbered 8, after V lost 5 bases and J lost 2 bases. Some clones are missing from TCRdb's copy, which holds only in-frame ones; the method was immunoSEQ multiplex PCR. The sample includes over 50,000 clones, 80% to 95% seen only once; the top ten take about 0.6%. This TCR was sampled from a female donor with multiple sclerosis, enrolled in a pregnancy study. The genes are TRBV12-5 and TRBJ2-7; TRBD2 matches 8 bases. This specimen consisted of CD4+ T cells from peripheral blood mononuclear cells, obtained after pregnancy. Written as DNA, the CDR3 is TGTGCTAGTGGTGCCCGGGAGGGGGGACCCTACGAGCAGTACTTC. Protein: CASGAREGGPYEQYF.